The clone carrying this T cell receptor (beta chain) showed up just once. CDR1 and CDR2 (germline): SGHNT, YYREEE (reference sequence). The CDR3 totals 15 residues. Trimming took 5 bases from V and 5 from J; bases not matched to a gene: 11. This specimen comes from a study of blood T cell repertoires in COVID-19. Study background: The samples span acute and convalescent COVID-19 from the United States, Italy and Spain. The analysed material was cDNA or gDNA that came from T cells, B-cell-depleted T cells, or PBMCs.

In the authors' methods: Reference gene primers were amplified, and this amplification served to estimate nucleated cell counts. Assay used: immunoSEQ multiplex PCR; TCRdb lists only in-frame clones, some missing. V, J and clone size were drawn from that table, and D and trimming were deduced from the DNA. Here the sample spans some 490,000 clones, over 75% being singletons. The specimen sequenced was peripheral blood. The TCR was taken from a human donor in a cohort sampled during active COVID-19. The chain joins TRBV5-4 to TRBJ1-2, with 8 bases aligning to TRBD1. The CDR3 region has the DNA TGTGCCAGCAGTTGGGGCATCAGGGGGCCTTATGGCTACACCTTC. Residues: CASSWGIRGPYGYTF.